The 18 T cell receptor beta chains given below trace back to one sample, sequenced in a study of shared clonotypes between healthy human individuals. Profiled with immunoSEQ multiplex PCR; TCRdb holds only in-frame clones, not every one. The repertoire consists of some 1,400,000 clones, with approximately 96% occurring once and the leading ten covering roughly 1.1%. The sample taken for sequencing was naive CD4+ T cells sorted from blood. Documented subset: CD45RA+ positively selected. The receptors were gathered from a man aged 25 to 40 in good health.

This clone was seen just once. V and J are TRBV7-2 and TRBJ2-5; 8 positions match TRBD2. Germline V gene lookup returns CDR1 SGHTA and CDR2 FQGNSA. The J segment lost 0 bases and the V segment lost 3 bases, leaving 3 bases of the junction unmatched. CDR3 length: 15 residues. In DNA form, the CDR3 reads TGTGCCAGCAGCTTCCAGCGGGGGTACCAAGAGACCCAGTACTTC. Translation: CASSFQRGYQETQYF.

J is TRBJ1-2 and V is TRBV7-2, with D perhaps TRBD1 (6 bases). CDR1 and CDR2 from the germline V gene are SGHTA and FQGNSA. Trimming shortened V by 3 bases and J by 5 bases, and 19 bases separated the two germline ends. The CDR3 covers 16 residues. The CDR3 protein is CASSFRGGGSIYGYTF. DNA for the CDR3: TGTGCCAGCAGCTTTCGTGGTGGGGGCTCGATATATGGCTACACCTTC.

V usage is TRBV27 and J usage is TRBJ2-1; TRBD2 is a possible D gene (6 bases). The CDR3 sequence is 14 residues long. The V gene lost 5 bases and the J gene lost 4 bases, with 12 bases spanning the gap. Germline CDR1 MNHEY, CDR2 SMNVEV (reference sequence). The chain's CDR3 is CASSPATRYNEQFF. DNA of the CDR3: TGTGCCAGCAGTCCCGCGACTAGGTACAATGAGCAGTTCTTC.

This rearrangement joins TRBV5-5 to TRBJ2-3; no clear D. In germline, CDR1 is SGHKS, CDR2 YYEKEE (reference sequence). V was cut by 3 bases and J by 0 bases, with 5 bases left in between. The CDR3 has 13 amino acids. The CDR3 here is CASSSSSTDTQYF. CDR3 coding DNA: TGTGCCAGCAGCTCCTCCAGCACAGATACGCAGTATTTT.

The gene calls are TRBV29-1 and TRBJ2-7; D unclear. Trimming left V 4 bases short and J 2 bases short, with 12 bases between. The germline V gene has CDR1 SQVTM and CDR2 ANQGSEA. The CDR3 has 13 amino acids. CDR3 nucleotide sequence: TGCAGCGTTGTGAGTGTGAGGACCTACGAGCAGTACTTC. Amino acids: CSVVSVRTYEQYF.

The chain links TRBV9 to TRBJ2-7; 7 nucleotides line up with TRBD2. The length of the CDR3 is 14 residues. The germline V gene has CDR1 SGDLS and CDR2 YYNGEE. The trim removed 0 bases at V and 4 bases at J, leaving 4 bases unmatched. CDR3: CASSVDGRMYEQYF. CDR3 DNA: TGTGCCAGCAGCGTAGACGGGAGGATGTACGAGCAGTACTTC. The whole variable domain, filled in from reference TRBV9 and TRBJ2-7, reads DSGVTQTPKHLITATGQRVTLRCSPRSGDLSVYWYQQSLDQGLQFLIQYYNGEERAKGNILERFSAQQFPDLHSELNLSSLELGDSALYFCASSVDGRMYEQYFGPGTRLTVT.

This clone was seen a single time. V and J are TRBV10-1 and TRBJ2-2; D might be TRBD1 or TRBD2, each matching 6 bases. Per germline, CDR1 WNHNN and CDR2 SYGVQD (reference sequence). There are 17 residues in the CDR3. Trimming pared 5 bases from V and 1 base from J, leaving 17 bases between. CDR3 region: CASSRGWRGQNTGELFF. The CDR3 DNA follows: TGCGCCAGCAGTCGAGGATGGAGGGGACAGAACACCGGGGAGCTGTTTTTT.

The V gene is TRBV11-3, the J gene TRBJ2-1; D is undetermined. Germline V gives CDR1 SGHNT, CDR2 YENEEA. V lost 2 bases and J 1 base, leaving 21 bases between the germline ends. The CDR3 contains 19 residues. The DNA for the CDR3 is TGTGCCAGCAGCTTACTTTGTCACTCCTCCTCCCTTTCCTACAATGAGCAGTTCTTC. The encoded protein is CASSLLCHSSSLSYNEQFF.

The V and J genes are TRBV7-8 and TRBJ2-7; TRBD2 agrees at 11 bases. The CDR3 is 16 residues long. The germline gives CDR1 SGHVS, CDR2 FQNEAQ. J was trimmed by 3 bases and V by 4 bases; bases with no gene match: 8. This CDR3 reads CASSSAAGTSGYEQYF. In DNA, the CDR3 is TGTGCCAGCAGCTCCGCGGCCGGGACTAGCGGCTACGAGCAGTACTTC.

The chain has TRBV7-9 and TRBJ2-7; D is possibly TRBD1 (6 bases). From germline, CDR1 is SEHNR and CDR2 FQNEAQ (reference sequence). The CDR3 contains 14 residues. Trimming pared 2 bases from V and 2 bases from J, leaving 10 bases between. CDR3 sequence (DNA): TGTGCCAGCAGCTTACGGACAGCTCCCTACGAGCAGTACTTC. It encodes CASSLRTAPYEQYF.

The chain joins TRBV23-1 to TRBJ2-5; TRBD2 is a possible D gene (6 bases). Being an ORF, TRBV23-1 has a function that is uncertain. V was shortened by 2 bases and J by 1 base, with 17 bases between the two germline ends. The CDR3 is 17 amino acids. The CDR3 nucleotides are TGCGCCAGCAGTCAAAGCCCCGGGACTCGAGTCCAAGAGACCCAGTACTTC. This codes for CASSQSPGTRVQETQYF.

The CDR3 loop is CASSLERERIRTQYF. Here the CDR3 DNA reads TGTGCCAGCAGCTTAGAGCGGGAGAGGATTCGGACGCAGTATTTT. This chain connects TRBV13 to TRBJ2-3, with 8 positions matching TRBD2. The germline gives CDR1 PRHDT, CDR2 FYEKMQ (reference sequence). The CDR3 totals 15 residues. V shed 1 base and J 9 bases; nucleotides not matched to a gene: 9.

CDR3 nucleotide sequence: TGTGCCAGCAGAAGACAGGGAAGCAATCAGCCCCAGCATTTT. Protein: CASRRQGSNQPQHF. The chain employs TRBV6-5 and TRBJ1-5; 7 bases map to TRBD1. CDR3 size: 14 residues. Per the germline V gene, CDR1 is MNHEY and CDR2 is SVGAGI. V was clipped by 6 bases and J by 1 base; unmatched bases: 3.

CDR3 amino acids: CAISGTDLLNYGYTF. The CDR3 DNA follows: TGTGCCATCAGTGGGACCGACCTCCTTAACTATGGCTACACCTTC. The rearrangement links TRBV10-3 to TRBJ1-2; D uncertain. V was clipped by 4 bases and J by 1 base, with 13 bases between them. Germline V lookup: CDR1 ENHRY, CDR2 SYGVKD. This CDR3 spans 15 amino acids.

The V gene is TRBV9, the J gene TRBJ2-1; 13 bases agree with TRBD2. CDR1 SGDLS and CDR2 YYNGEE come from the germline V gene. This CDR3 spans 16 amino acids. Losses at the gene ends were 5 bases for V and 8 bases for J; bases not matched to a gene: 10. DNA of the CDR3: TGTGCCAGCAGTCCAAGACTAGCGGGAGGTGTACATGAGCAGTTCTTC. Amino acids: CASSPRLAGGVHEQFF.

The J gene is TRBJ2-5, the V gene TRBV29-1; 9 bases match TRBD2. The V gene end was trimmed by 1 base and the J gene end by 11 bases; junction bases not matched to a gene: 2. The CDR3 spans 11 residues. Germline V gene lookup returns CDR1 SQVTM and CDR2 ANQGSEA. The CDR3 loop is CSVEVGLAQYF. As DNA, the CDR3 is TGCAGCGTTGAAGTCGGACTAGCGCAGTACTTC.

The chain links TRBV5-1 to TRBJ2-1, with TRBD2 matching 10 bases. V lost 0 bases, J lost 6 bases, and 6 bases stayed unmatched. Germline-derived CDR1 and CDR2 are SGHRS and YFSETQ. The CDR3 is 16 residues long. The CDR3 region has the DNA TGCGCCAGCAGCTTGGCCGTTAGCGGGAGGTTCAATGAGCAGTTCTTC. This encodes CASSLAVSGRFNEQFF. The full variable domain, with the rest looked up from reference TRBV5-1 and TRBJ2-1, is KAGVTQTPRYLIKTRGQQVTLSCSPISGHRSVSWYQQTPGQGLQFLFEYFSETQRNKGNFPGRFSGRQFSNSRSEMNVSTLELGDSALYLCASSLAVSGRFNEQFFGPGTRLTVL.

This chain links TRBV6-1 with TRBJ1-5, with 7 positions matching TRBD1. This CDR3 is built from 13 residues. Losses at the gene ends were 6 bases for V and 4 bases for J; bases not matched to a gene: 3. Looked up from germline, CDR1 is MNHNS and CDR2 is SASEGT. In DNA form, the CDR3 reads TGTGCCAGCAGCGCGACAGGGAATCAGCCCCAGCATTTT. Translating gives CASSATGNQPQHF.